This T cell receptor beta chain was found in a study of blood T cell repertoires in COVID-19 (dated by TCRdb to between 2020 and 2021). Describing the broader study: The collaborator samples originated in the United States, Italy and Spain and spanned the acute and convalescent phases of COVID-19. The prospective study material was composed of cDNA or gDNA derived from T cells, B-cell-depleted T cells, or PBMCs. Subjects who had been exposed to COVID-19, were actively infected with it, or had recovered from it provided the deeply sampled blood TCRbeta repertoires that made up the dataset. A freely available public database, intended as a resource for researchers studying the immune response to SARS-CoV-2, is where the repertoires were released. The samples were drawn from the first 160 participants of the ongoing ImmuneRACE study and from 1,200 or so subjects provided by 6 global collaborators. A de-identified subject ID, COVID-19 status, age in years and sex were almost always included in the sample metadata. Where available, HLA class I and class II types were taken from metadata supplied by the sample provider and were not determined by assay-based typing. Broad study findings and their caveats: How much clinical and demographic metadata was included differed by source and by participant, and the metadata was provided uncurated.

Remarks on this clone: Its antigen is not yet known. Qualities for individual bases were not recorded, and no much larger clone is one base off.

The collaborating institutions used their own protocols to collect whole blood in K2EDTA tubes. For TCRbeta analysis, collaborators shipped samples in one of three forms: frozen whole blood, isolated PBMCs, or DNA extracted from either of those sample types. The germline V gene provides CDR1 SGHRS and CDR2 YFSETQ. The CDR3 runs 14 residues from the cysteine to the phenylalanine. Only the CDR3 DNA stays, 42 bases, in frame from base 1. A distance of 11 bases separates the germline ends of V and J, which lose 5 bases and 1 base respectively. TCRbeta CDR3 regions were amplified from genomic DNA by means of the immunoSEQ Assay, a bias-controlled multiplex PCR. For the original study's pipeline: The number of nucleated cells in each sample was estimated by amplification of reference gene primers within the assay. To quantify the absolute abundance of each unique TCRbeta CDR3 rearrangement, sequence reads were collapsed and filtered. For each sample, productive Simpson clonality was calculated as the square root of Simpson's diversity index over productive rearrangements. In TCRdb, the immuneACCESS table is reduced to in-frame sequences with V and J assigned. These tables do not hold every clone; where another copy was compared, an unresolved V gene accounts for under half, and the others remain unexplained. For V, J and clone size, that table is used; D and trimming come from the DNA. The sample table holds under 300,000 clones, of which 75% to 85% were seen once. The biggest ten clones account for 5.5% of the sample.

The chain is made from TRBV5-1 and TRBJ2-3; no D gene call is confident. The TCR sequence derives from a human donor in a cohort sampled during active COVID-19. Material for sequencing was peripheral blood. Read as DNA, the sequence is TGCGCCAGCAGACTTTCGACTGGCACAGATACGCAGTATTTT. This codes for CASRLSTGTDTQYF.